The clone carrying this T cell receptor (beta chain) was seen more than once but under ten times. The sample originates from a study of blood T cells in healthy people across ages. For the second PCR, which ran for roughly 6 to 12 cycles, a sample-barcoded 5' primer and a J-beta primer mix were used. TCRdb itself ran the 5' RACE reads through MiXCR, one entry per CDR3 protein. The sample has about 730,000 distinct CDR3 sequences; more than 40% are singletons. CDR3 length: 20 residues. Germline CDR1 MNHEY, CDR2 SMNVEV (reference sequence). Deletions cut 4 bases from V and 0 bases from J, with 25 bases between.

The source material was blood. This TCR was recovered from a woman between 55 and 75 years old in good health. This sequence joins TRBV27 and TRBJ1-5; tentatively, D is TRBD1 (6 bases). Here the CDR3 DNA reads TGTGCCAGCAGTTCAGGTCGGGGCATTTTTGGACAGAATAGCAATCAGCCCCAGCATTTT. As protein: CASSSGRGIFGQNSNQPQHF.